The clone carrying this TCR beta chain occurred many times. Antigen specificity is unknown. Via MiXCR, TCRdb re-called the 5' RACE reads, giving one row per CDR3 protein. Of 310,000 or so distinct CDR3 sequences listed, 3% to 4.5% are singletons. The CDR3 covers 14 residues. V was clipped by 0 bases and J by 5 bases; unmatched bases: 4. Germline V gene sequence: CDR1 SGHRS, CDR2 YFSETQ. This sample was taken from a study of T cells after yellow fever vaccination. Across the study: Low-cell-number fractions were prepared with SMART-Seq v4 Ultra Low Input.

The study's findings and limits: The CD4 compartment and the CD8 compartment contained a small share of clonotypes in common. The booster response re-showed most primary clones: roughly 97% CD4, approximately 90% CD8.

This sequence was found in a man in his late teens or twenties who received the YFV17D yellow fever vaccine. This sample comprised PBMCs, obtained on the day of the yellow fever booster vaccination. The chain recombines TRBV5-1 with TRBJ2-5; 7 bases match TRBD2. CDR3 sequence: CASSLVTAGETQYF. The CDR3 coding sequence is TGCGCCAGCAGCTTGGTTACAGCGGGGGAGACCCAGTACTTC.